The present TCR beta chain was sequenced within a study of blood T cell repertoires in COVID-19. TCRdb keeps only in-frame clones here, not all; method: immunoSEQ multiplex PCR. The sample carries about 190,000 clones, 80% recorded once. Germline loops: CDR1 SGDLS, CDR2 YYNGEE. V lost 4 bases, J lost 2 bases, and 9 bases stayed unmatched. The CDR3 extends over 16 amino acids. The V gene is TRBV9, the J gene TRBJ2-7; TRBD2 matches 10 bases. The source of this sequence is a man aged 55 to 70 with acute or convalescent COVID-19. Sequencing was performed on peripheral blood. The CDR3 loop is CASSPRLAGATYEQYF. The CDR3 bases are TGTGCCAGCAGCCCTCGGCTAGCGGGGGCCACCTACGAGCAGTACTTC. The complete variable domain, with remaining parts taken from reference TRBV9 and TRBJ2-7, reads DSGVTQTPKHLITATGQRVTLRCSPRSGDLSVYWYQQSLDQGLQFLIQYYNGEERAKGNILERFSAQQFPDLHSELNLSSLELGDSALYFCASSPRLAGATYEQYFGPGTRLTVT.